The text below deals with one TCR beta chain. Generated by immunoSEQ multiplex PCR, the TCRdb table keeps only in-frame clones and is missing some. The profile shows tens of thousands of clones, about nine tenths of them singletons. The record originates from a study of blood T cell repertoires in COVID-19. As for the study in general: The cDNA or gDNA used as material had been derived from T cells, B-cell-depleted T cells, or PBMCs.

From germline, CDR1 is MNHNY and CDR2 SVGAGI (reference sequence). The CDR3 consists of 11 residues. Trimming took 4 bases from V and 9 from J, leaving 7 bases between them. The sequence derives from a woman between 50 and 59 years old with active or convalescent COVID-19. The chain carries TRBV6-6 and TRBJ2-1; no clear D gene. The sample taken for sequencing was peripheral blood. The CDR3 DNA sequence: TGTGCCAGCAGTTCCCTAATTGAGCAGTTCTTC. This translates into CASSSLIEQFF.